The 27 T cell receptor beta chains below were found in one sample sequenced in a study of cytomegalovirus exposure and HLA in healthy donors. 13 Jbeta primers and 60 Vbeta primers were used for the PCR. Using immunoSEQ multiplex PCR, the repertoire was profiled, and TCRdb retains in-frame clones only, with some absent. This sample has around 150,000 clones; about three quarters occur once, and the top ten carry under 3.5%. The sequencing sample was made of PBMCs. The receptors come from a woman between 25 and 40 years old in good health and CMV-seronegative.

This chain links TRBV28 with TRBJ1-2; D is unclear. Germline CDR1 reads MDHEN; CDR2 reads SYDVKM. The germline V and J ends were trimmed by 8 bases and 4 bases, with 5 bases remaining between them. The CDR3 covers 10 residues. The CDR3 spells CASGTYGYTF. The CDR3 DNA reads TGTGCCAGCGGCACCTATGGCTACACCTTC.

V usage is TRBV5-1 and J usage is TRBJ2-1; 8 bases are shared with TRBD1. Germline values: CDR1 SGHRS, CDR2 YFSETQ. CDR3 length: 15 residues. V shed 6 bases, J shed 0 bases, and the junction held 5 bases outside the gene matches. DNA of the CDR3: TGCGCCAGCACCTTAGGACAGGGCTCCTACAATGAGCAGTTCTTC. It translates to CASTLGQGSYNEQFF.

This clone has just a few counts. The rearrangement links TRBV19 to TRBJ2-3; 10 bases align to TRBD1. V lost 2 bases and J lost 2; bases outside the gene matches: 4. The CDR3 consists of 16 residues. Germline CDR1 and CDR2: LNHDA and SQIVND (reference sequence). CDR3 sequence (DNA): TGTGCCAGTAGTATACGGACAGGGGGATCCACAGATACGCAGTATTTT. As protein: CASSIRTGGSTDTQYF.

The rearrangement uses TRBV2 and TRBJ1-6, with D unresolved. The V gene's germline CDR1 is SNHLY and CDR2 FYNNEI. The CDR3 contains 15 residues. V lost 1 base and J 10 bases, leaving 14 bases between the germline ends. CDR3 coding DNA: TGTGCCAGCAGTGAAGGTCAGGCAGGCGGGTCACCCCTCCACTTT. This encodes CASSEGQAGGSPLHF.

This rearrangement joins TRBV29-1 to TRBJ2-5; D is uncertain. This CDR3 spans 13 amino acids. Trimming cost V 2 bases and J 5 bases, with 12 bases left between them. The V gene's germline CDR1 is SQVTM and CDR2 ANQGSEA. CDR3 sequence: CSVETASGETQYF. The CDR3, as DNA: TGCAGCGTTGAAACAGCTTCTGGGGAGACCCAGTACTTC.

The V call is TRBV30, the J call TRBJ1-6, with TRBD1 matching 11 bases. Germline V lookup: CDR1 GTSNPN, CDR2 SVGIG (reference sequence). The CDR3 is 15 residues long. J was trimmed by 7 bases and V by 2 bases; bases with no gene match: 4. The CDR3 loop reads CAWSWGQGGNSPLHF. The CDR3 DNA reads TGTGCCTGGAGTTGGGGACAGGGGGGGAATTCACCCCTCCACTTT.

This clone has just a few counts. The chain employs TRBV7-3 and TRBJ2-3, with D unresolved. The CDR3 has 14 residues. Germline lookup yields CDR1 SGHTA and CDR2 FQGTGA. Trimming removed 5 bases from V and 4 bases from J, with 13 bases in between. The CDR3 loop reads CASSPHSGADTQYF. Written as DNA, the CDR3 is TGTGCCAGCAGCCCTCACTCTGGAGCAGATACGCAGTATTTT.

The CDR3 DNA reads TGTGCCAGCAGCGTAGACGGGAGAGGCACCGGGGAGCTGTTTTTT. Amino acid sequence: CASSVDGRGTGELFF. The chain joins TRBV9 to TRBJ2-2, with D possibly TRBD2 on 6 matching bases. The V end lost 0 bases, the J end lost 4 bases, and 10 bases lay between the germline ends. Germline V gives CDR1 SGDLS, CDR2 YYNGEE. This CDR3 is 15 amino acids long.

The rearrangement joins TRBV6-6 to TRBJ2-1; 9 bases agree with TRBD2. The germline gives CDR1 MNHNY, CDR2 SVGAGI (reference sequence). The trim removed 7 bases at V and 2 bases at J, leaving 9 bases unmatched. The CDR3 spans 16 residues. CDR3 in amino acids: CASISRRGGAYNEQFF. The CDR3 nucleotides read TGTGCCAGCATTAGTCGGCGGGGGGGCGCCTACAATGAGCAGTTCTTC.

The V call is TRBV4-3, the J call TRBJ2-1; 9 positions match TRBD2. The CDR3 totals 16 residues. Germline lookup yields CDR1 LGHNA and CDR2 YSLEER. The V segment lost 1 base and the J segment 1 base; nucleotides outside the gene matches: 2. Here the CDR3 DNA reads TGCGCCAGCAGCCAAGGACTAGCGGTTTCCTACAATGAGCAGTTCTTC. This translates into CASSQGLAVSYNEQFF.

This clone is a singleton in its sample. J is TRBJ2-3 and V is TRBV19, with 10 bases that match TRBD1. Germline-derived CDR1 and CDR2 are LNHDA and SQIVND (reference sequence). Trimming removed 11 bases from V and 4 bases from J; junction bases left unmatched: 12. The CDR3 has 15 residues. The CDR3: CAVGNEDRGADTQYF. The CDR3 bases are TGTGCCGTGGGTAATGAGGACAGGGGGGCAGATACGCAGTATTTT.

V is TRBV5-1 and J is TRBJ1-6; D might be TRBD1 (6 bases). The V end lost 4 bases, the J end lost 7 bases, and 15 bases lay between the germline ends. CDR1 and CDR2 (germline): SGHRS, YFSETQ. CDR3 length: 15 amino acids. CDR3 region: CASSVAQGWNSPLHF. DNA of the CDR3: TGCGCCAGCAGCGTAGCACAGGGATGGAATTCACCCCTCCACTTT.

The rearrangement links TRBV28 to TRBJ2-4; perhaps TRBD2 as D (6 bases). V was shortened by 6 bases and J by 9 bases, with 21 bases between the two germline ends. The CDR3 length is 15 residues. Looked up from germline, CDR1 is MDHEN and CDR2 is SYDVKM. CDR3 DNA: TGTGCCAGCAGCCCCCCGGGGGTAGGTGGCAGCATTCAGTACTTC. It is translated as CASSPPGVGGSIQYF.

V and J are TRBV5-6 and TRBJ1-5; D is ambiguous. V was clipped by 0 bases and J by 1 base, with 8 bases between them. In germline, CDR1 is SGHDT, CDR2 YYEEEE. The CDR3 totals 15 residues. CDR3 sequence reads: CASSLGGSSNQPQHF. In DNA form, the CDR3 reads TGTGCCAGCAGCTTGGGAGGCTCAAGCAATCAGCCCCAGCATTTT.

This chain joins TRBV7-9 and TRBJ2-5; TRBD2 aligns across 15 bases. The DNA matches TRBJ2-7 better at its end, which makes the J call doubtful. There are 17 residues in the CDR3. Germline V CDR1 and CDR2: SEHNR, FQNEAQ (reference sequence). The CDR3 DNA follows: TGTGCCAGCAGCCTGGGACTAGCGGGAGGAAACTCCTACGAGCAGTACTTC. It yields the protein CASSLGLAGGNSYEQYF.

The chain employs TRBV7-8 and TRBJ2-7; D perhaps matches TRBD2 (6 bases). This CDR3 contains 15 residues. Germline assignment: CDR1 SGHVS and CDR2 FQNEAQ. V was trimmed by 5 bases and J by 1 base, leaving 15 bases between them. The CDR3 coding sequence is TGTGCCAGCAGCCCCGTATTCAGCGGGTCCTACGAGCAGTACTTC. The encoded protein is CASSPVFSGSYEQYF.

The chain has TRBV28 and TRBJ1-5, with D hard to call. CDR1 and CDR2 (germline): MDHEN, SYDVKM. This CDR3 has 13 residues. Deletions cut 7 bases from V and 1 base from J, with 8 bases between. CDR3 nucleotide sequence: TGTGCCAGCATCAGCGTGAGCAATCAGCCCCAGCATTTT. This translates into CASISVSNQPQHF. The variable domain in full, completed from reference TRBV28 and TRBJ1-5, reads DVKVTQSSRYLVKRTGEKVFLECVQDMDHENMFWYRQDPGLGLRLIYFSYDVKMKEKGDIPEGYSVSREKKERFSLILESASTNQTSMYLCASISVSNQPQHFGDGTRLSIL.

The V and J genes are TRBV4-2 and TRBJ1-1; weak D call: TRBD1 (5 bases). The CDR3 is 16 residues long. Between the trimmed V and J ends, which lost 2 bases and 4 bases, there was a span of 17 bases. Looked up from germline, CDR1 is LGHNA and CDR2 is YNFKEQ. Written as DNA, the CDR3 is TGTGCCAGCAGCCAACCCCGGGGAGGGGCGAGCACTGAAGCTTTCTTT. The encoded protein is CASSQPRGGASTEAFF.

This clone was seen more than once but under ten times. The chain links TRBV28 to TRBJ1-5; no clear D gene. Trimming removed 4 bases at V and 4 bases at J, with 14 bases between. CDR1 and CDR2 (germline): MDHEN, SYDVKM. This CDR3 has 15 residues. CDR3 amino acids: CASSSPLGQNQPQHF. The CDR3 coding sequence is TGTGCCAGCAGTTCCCCCCTGGGCCAGAATCAGCCCCAGCATTTT.

CDR3 amino acids: CASSEDRGPNEKLFF. As DNA, the CDR3 is TGTGCCAGCAGTGAGGACAGGGGACCTAATGAAAAACTGTTTTTT. This rearrangement joins TRBV27 to TRBJ1-4, with 9 bases fitting TRBD1. Germline V CDR1 and CDR2: MNHEY, SMNVEV (reference sequence). The CDR3 runs 15 residues. Trimming removed 5 bases from V and 3 bases from J; junction bases left unmatched: 4.

The CDR3 protein is CAIPPAGRNEKLFF. DNA for the CDR3: TGCGCCATCCCGCCGGCAGGAAGAAATGAAAAACTGTTTTTT. The V call is TRBV5-1, the J call TRBJ1-4; D gene ambiguous. Germline-derived CDR1 and CDR2 are SGHRS and YFSETQ. V lost 9 bases and J 5 bases, leaving 17 bases between the germline ends. The CDR3 sequence is 14 residues long.

The CDR3 bases are TGTGCCAGCAGCTTGAACAGGGGTCCTGAAGCTTTCTTT. It codes for CASSLNRGPEAFF. V is TRBV5-4 and J is TRBJ1-1, with 7 positions matching TRBD1. The CDR3 is made up of 13 amino acids. Germline CDR1 and CDR2: SGHNT and YYREEE (reference sequence). J lost 6 bases, V lost 1 base, and 3 bases had no gene match. Full variable domain (outside the CDR3, taken from reference TRBV5-4 and TRBJ1-1): ETGVTQSPTHLIKTRGQQVTLRCSSQSGHNTVSWYQQALGQGPQFIFQYYREEENGRGNFPPRFSGLQFPNYSSELNVNALELDDSALYLCASSLNRGPEAFFGQGTRLTVV.

The V gene is TRBV7-2, the J gene TRBJ1-1; D perhaps matches TRBD1 (6 bases). Trimming removed 0 bases from V and 6 bases from J, with 11 bases in between. CDR3 length: 14 amino acids. The germline CDR1 and CDR2 sequences are SGHTA and FQGNSA. The CDR3 DNA reads TGTGCCAGCAGCTTAGCGAGTGGGGGCTCTGAAGCTTTCTTT. Encoded protein: CASSLASGGSEAFF.

The rearrangement joins TRBV28 to TRBJ1-4, with D uncertain. The CDR3 consists of 11 residues. Germline CDR1 MDHEN, CDR2 SYDVKM. Trimming pared 4 bases from V and 12 bases from J, leaving 9 bases between. The CDR3 protein is CASSSGGQLFF. As DNA, the CDR3 is TGTGCCAGCAGTTCTGGTGGGCAACTGTTTTTT.

This chain joins TRBV9 and TRBJ1-1; D uncertain. CDR1 is SGDLS and CDR2 is YYNGEE in the germline V gene. Trimming left V 3 bases short and J 0 bases short, with 12 bases between. The CDR3 is 15 residues long. As DNA, the CDR3 is TGTGCCAGCAGCGAACACATCAACATGAACACTGAAGCTTTCTTT. Residues: CASSEHINMNTEAFF.

This clone was counted between two and nine times. Other DNA sequences within the sample encode an identical CDR3. The chain is built from TRBV19 and TRBJ2-7; D not certain. The CDR3 covers 11 residues. Trimming pared 8 bases from V and 0 bases from J, leaving 5 bases between. Germline V gene sequence: CDR1 LNHDA, CDR2 SQIVND (reference sequence). CDR3 nucleotides: TGTGCCAGTTCCAGCTCCTACGAGCAGTACTTC. It encodes CASSSSYEQYF.

This clone has just one count. CDR3 protein: CASSQMTGNTGELFF. In DNA form, the CDR3 reads TGTGCCAGCAGCCAGATGACAGGGAACACCGGGGAGCTGTTTTTT. This chain links TRBV4-2 with TRBJ2-2, with a possible D match to TRBD1 (6 bases). The germline gives CDR1 LGHNA, CDR2 YNFKEQ. Deletions cut 3 bases from V and 1 base from J, with 9 bases between. The CDR3 is 15 amino acids.